A selection of T cell receptor beta chains follows, all from one sample in a study of CD8 T cells in ankylosing spondylitis. TCRdb ran MiXCR on the 5' RACE reads and lists one entry per CDR3 protein. Seen here are more than 500,000 distinct CDR3 sequences, roughly 5.3% observed once, and the top ten hold roughly 3.5%. Sequencing used blood, either unsorted or a sorted T cell fraction (not recorded which). All receptors come from a male donor with ankylosing spondylitis. CDR3s include the opening cysteine and the closing phenylalanine or tryptophan. The order of the fields is J gene, V gene, CDR3 protein.

>TRBJ2-2|TRBV10-3
CAISESNFGELFF
>TRBJ2-1|TRBV12-3/TRBV12-4
CASSLRPLGQFF
>TRBJ2-7|TRBV5-1
CASSPRGSYEQYF
>TRBJ2-5|TRBV6-1
CASRDLVAVETQYF
>TRBJ1-4|TRBV4-1
CASSPEIRVEKLFF
>TRBJ1-2|TRBV14
CASSQVTNYGYTF
>TRBJ1-1|TRBV29-1
CSAGGRTQAFF
>TRBJ1-4|TRBV12-3/TRBV12-4
CASSGRENEKLFF
>TRBJ2-1|TRBV27
CASSPRGTTLLYNEQFF
>TRBJ1-2|TRBV24-1
CATSDSAGSDGYTF
>TRBJ2-3|TRBV11-2
CASSSRTSGSIADTQYF
>TRBJ1-1|TRBV10-3
CATSRGTGPEAFF
>TRBJ2-3|TRBV5-1
CASSTGTSGTSTDTQYF
>TRBJ2-3|TRBV7-2
CASRFAHSTDTQYF
>TRBJ2-7|TRBV7-3
CASSLGTGAQYF
>TRBJ2-1|TRBV7-2
CASSLMGREQFF
>TRBJ2-3|TRBV7-6
CASSFGLDTQYF
>TRBJ1-6|TRBV6-5
CASSYGRVGGSNSPLHF
>TRBJ1-5|TRBV18
CASSLSRGVQHF
>TRBJ1-1|TRBV18
CASSPRHTEAFF
>TRBJ2-1|TRBV24-1
CATSDHTSGSHNEQFF
>TRBJ1-1|TRBV5-1
CASSFSSGTEAFF
>TRBJ1-5|TRBV20-1
CSARVGGGNQPQHF
>TRBJ1-5|TRBV5-1
CASSVGDLSPAQPQHF
>TRBJ2-1|TRBV20-1
CSARDTTSGIGNEQFF
>TRBJ1-1|TRBV4-2
CASSQVPRDTEAFF
>TRBJ2-1|TRBV4-3
CASGEVWSSYNEQFF
>TRBJ2-7|TRBV5-1
CASSLGAAVEQYF
>TRBJ1-5|TRBV5-1
CASKPGGQAGGNQPQHF
>TRBJ2-5|TRBV7-2
CASLGTPGLVSETQYF
>TRBJ2-7|TRBV15
CATSRDRGPYEQYF
>TRBJ2-3|TRBV9
CASSPSGPPDTQYF
>TRBJ2-3|TRBV20-1
CSARDRRGRDTQYF
>TRBJ1-1|TRBV7-2
CATQNRGQTEAFF
>TRBJ2-5|TRBV28
CASSTRWSPGETQYF
>TRBJ1-6|TRBV27
CASSSRVRDRDNSPLHF
>TRBJ1-2|TRBV6-5
CASSYAYRESRGYTF
>TRBJ2-3|TRBV20-1
CSALHAGDIDTQYF
>TRBJ2-6|TRBV12-3/TRBV12-4
CASSPPSRSSGANVLTF
>TRBJ1-2|TRBV10-3
CAISESRGYGYTF
>TRBJ1-5|TRBV20-1
CSAATGGQPQHF
>TRBJ2-7|TRBV7-8
CASSRRYEQYF
>TRBJ1-6|TRBV7-6
CASSSGQANSPLHF
>TRBJ2-7|TRBV7-2
CASSLSSGSGSYEQYF
>TRBJ2-7|TRBV4-3
CASSQDWGGPGYEQYF
>TRBJ2-3|TRBV28
CASRDVSTDTQYF
>TRBJ2-1|TRBV9
CASSVRDRGGYEQFF
>TRBJ1-1|TRBV4-2
CASSQGRRAFF
>TRBJ2-3|TRBV7-8
CASSPQGTQYF
>TRBJ2-4|TRBV3-1
CASSQRPGQALTKNIQYF
>TRBJ2-1|TRBV7-6
CASSHEPNPLAGGKNEQFF
>TRBJ1-2|TRBV29-1
CSALEGDYGYTF
>TRBJ1-1|TRBV7-2
CASSTRDRTLNTEAFF
>TRBJ2-7|TRBV3-1
CASSQWGSGSYEQYF
>TRBJ2-3|TRBV11-2
CASSPSTGTINTQYF
>TRBJ1-1|TRBV20-1
CSAPSRQGGLEAFF